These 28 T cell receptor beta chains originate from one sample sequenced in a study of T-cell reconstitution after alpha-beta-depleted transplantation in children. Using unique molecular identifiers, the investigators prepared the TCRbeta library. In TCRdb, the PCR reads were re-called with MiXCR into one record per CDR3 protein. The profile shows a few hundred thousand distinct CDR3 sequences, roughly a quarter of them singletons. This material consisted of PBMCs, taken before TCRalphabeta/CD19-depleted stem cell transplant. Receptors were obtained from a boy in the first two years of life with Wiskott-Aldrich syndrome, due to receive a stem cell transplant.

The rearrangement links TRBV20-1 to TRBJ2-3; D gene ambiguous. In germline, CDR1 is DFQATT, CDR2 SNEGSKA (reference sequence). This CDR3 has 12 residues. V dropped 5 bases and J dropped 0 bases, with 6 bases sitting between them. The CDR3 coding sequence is TGCAGTGCTTCTAGAAGCACAGATACGCAGTATTTT. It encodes CSASRSTDTQYF.

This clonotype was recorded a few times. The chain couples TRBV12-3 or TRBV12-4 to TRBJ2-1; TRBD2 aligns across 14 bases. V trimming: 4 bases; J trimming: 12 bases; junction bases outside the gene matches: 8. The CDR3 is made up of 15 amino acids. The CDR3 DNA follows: TGTGCCAGCAGTTCACCGGGACTAGCGGGAGTAGGGCAGTTCTTC. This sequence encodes CASSSPGLAGVGQFF.

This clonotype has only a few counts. As DNA, the CDR3 is TGCGCCAGCAGCTTACGACTAGCGGGAGGGCCCTCCTACGAGCAGTACTTC. This codes for CASSLRLAGGPSYEQYF. This rearrangement joins TRBV5-1 to TRBJ2-7; 14 nucleotides align to TRBD2. The CDR3 totals 17 residues. Trimming at V came to 2 bases and at J to 0 bases, leaving 4 bases not matched to a gene. Germline CDR1 SGHRS, CDR2 YFSETQ.

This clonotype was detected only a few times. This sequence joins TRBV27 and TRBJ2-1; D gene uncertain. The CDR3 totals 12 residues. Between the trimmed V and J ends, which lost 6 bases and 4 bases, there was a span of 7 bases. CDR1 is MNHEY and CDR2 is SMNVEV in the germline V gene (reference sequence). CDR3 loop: CASSHQYNEQFF. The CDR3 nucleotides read TGTGCCAGCAGCCATCAATACAATGAGCAGTTCTTC.

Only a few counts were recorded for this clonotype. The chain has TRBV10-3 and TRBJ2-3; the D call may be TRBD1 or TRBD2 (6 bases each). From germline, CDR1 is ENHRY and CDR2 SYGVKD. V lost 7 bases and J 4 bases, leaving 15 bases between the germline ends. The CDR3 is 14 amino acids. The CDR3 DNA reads TGTGCCATCAATAACGGGGGCAAGGCAGATACGCAGTATTTT. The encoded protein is CAINNGGKADTQYF.

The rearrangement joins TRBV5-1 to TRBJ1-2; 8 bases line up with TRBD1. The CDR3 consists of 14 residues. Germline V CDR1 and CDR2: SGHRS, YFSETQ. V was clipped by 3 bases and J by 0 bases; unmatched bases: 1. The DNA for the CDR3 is TGCGCCAGCAGCTGGGGACAGGCTAACTATGGCTACACCTTC. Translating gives CASSWGQANYGYTF. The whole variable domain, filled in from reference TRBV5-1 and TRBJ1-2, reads KAGVTQTPRYLIKTRGQQVTLSCSPISGHRSVSWYQQTPGQGLQFLFEYFSETQRNKGNFPGRFSGRQFSNSRSEMNVSTLELGDSALYLCASSWGQANYGYTFGSGTRLTVV.

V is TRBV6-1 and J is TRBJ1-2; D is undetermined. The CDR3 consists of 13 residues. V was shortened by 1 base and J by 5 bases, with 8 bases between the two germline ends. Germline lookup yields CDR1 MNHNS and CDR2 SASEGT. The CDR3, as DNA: TGTGCCAGCAGTGAAGTGACCTATTATGGCTACACCTTC. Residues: CASSEVTYYGYTF.

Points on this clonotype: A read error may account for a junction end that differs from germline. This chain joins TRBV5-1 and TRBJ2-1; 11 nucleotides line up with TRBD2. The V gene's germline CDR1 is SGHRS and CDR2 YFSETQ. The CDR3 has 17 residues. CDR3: CASKGGLAGGPYNEQFF. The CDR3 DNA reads TGCGCCAGCAAGGGTGGCCTAGCGGGAGGCCCATACAATGAGCAGTTCTTT.

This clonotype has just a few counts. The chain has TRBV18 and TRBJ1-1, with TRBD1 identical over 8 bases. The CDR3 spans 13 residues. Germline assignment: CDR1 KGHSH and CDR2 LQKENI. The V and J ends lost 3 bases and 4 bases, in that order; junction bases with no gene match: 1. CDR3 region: CASSPGQGTEAFF. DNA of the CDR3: TGTGCCAGCTCACCCGGACAGGGCACTGAAGCTTTCTTT. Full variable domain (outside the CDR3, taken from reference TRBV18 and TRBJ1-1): NAGVMQNPRHLVRRRGQEARLRCSPMKGHSHVYWYRQLPEEGLKFMVYLQKENIIDESGMPKERFSAEFPKEGPSILRIQQVVRGDSAAYFCASSPGQGTEAFFGQGTRLTVV.

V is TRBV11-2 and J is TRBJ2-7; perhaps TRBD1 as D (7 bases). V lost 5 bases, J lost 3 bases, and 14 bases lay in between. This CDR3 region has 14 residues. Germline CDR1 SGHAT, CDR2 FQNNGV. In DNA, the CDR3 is TGTGCCAGCAGCCCGACAGGGACTTACTACGAGCAGTACTTC. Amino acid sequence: CASSPTGTYYEQYF.

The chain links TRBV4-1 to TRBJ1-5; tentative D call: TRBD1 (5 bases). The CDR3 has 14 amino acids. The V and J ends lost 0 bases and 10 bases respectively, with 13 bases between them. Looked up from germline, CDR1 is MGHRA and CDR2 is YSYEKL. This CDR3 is CASSQERGERPQHF. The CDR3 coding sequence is TGCGCCAGCAGCCAAGAACGGGGGGAACGACCCCAGCATTTT.

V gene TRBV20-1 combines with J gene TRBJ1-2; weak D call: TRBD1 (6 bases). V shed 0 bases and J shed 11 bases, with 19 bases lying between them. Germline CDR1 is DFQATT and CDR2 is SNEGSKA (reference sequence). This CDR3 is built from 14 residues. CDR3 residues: CSARDLQGWGGYTF. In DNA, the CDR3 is TGCAGTGCTAGAGATCTACAGGGTTGGGGAGGATACACCTTC.

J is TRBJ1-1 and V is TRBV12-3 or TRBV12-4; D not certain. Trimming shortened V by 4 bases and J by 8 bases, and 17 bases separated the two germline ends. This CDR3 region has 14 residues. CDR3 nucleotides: TGTGCCAGCAGTTCGGGAGACCACGACAAAGAAGCTTTCTTT. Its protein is CASSSGDHDKEAFF.

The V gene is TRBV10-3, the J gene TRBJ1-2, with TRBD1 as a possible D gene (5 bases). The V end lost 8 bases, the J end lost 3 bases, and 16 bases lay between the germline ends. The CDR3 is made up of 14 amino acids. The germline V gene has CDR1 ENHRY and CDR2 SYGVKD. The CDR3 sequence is CAISGGGRHYGYTF. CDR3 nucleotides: TGTGCCATCTCCGGGGGGGGACGGCACTATGGCTACACCTTC.

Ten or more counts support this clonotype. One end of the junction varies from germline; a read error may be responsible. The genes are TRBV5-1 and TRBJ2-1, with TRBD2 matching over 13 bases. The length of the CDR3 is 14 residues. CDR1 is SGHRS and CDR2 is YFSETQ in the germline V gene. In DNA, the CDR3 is TGTGCCAGCAGTTCCGGACTAGCGGGAGTTGAGCAGTTCTTC. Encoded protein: CASSSGLAGVEQFF.

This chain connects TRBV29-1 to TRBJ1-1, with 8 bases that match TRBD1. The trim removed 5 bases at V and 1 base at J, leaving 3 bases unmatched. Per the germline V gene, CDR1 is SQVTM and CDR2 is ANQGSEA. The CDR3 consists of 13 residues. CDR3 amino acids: CSVPGGANTEAFF. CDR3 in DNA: TGCAGCGTTCCAGGGGGCGCGAACACTGAAGCTTTCTTT.

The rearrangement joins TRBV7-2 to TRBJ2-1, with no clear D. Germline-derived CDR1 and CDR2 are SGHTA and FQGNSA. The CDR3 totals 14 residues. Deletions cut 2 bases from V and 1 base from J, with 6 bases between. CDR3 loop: CASSLMVSYNEQFF. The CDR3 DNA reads TGTGCCAGCAGCTTAATGGTTTCCTACAATGAGCAGTTCTTC.

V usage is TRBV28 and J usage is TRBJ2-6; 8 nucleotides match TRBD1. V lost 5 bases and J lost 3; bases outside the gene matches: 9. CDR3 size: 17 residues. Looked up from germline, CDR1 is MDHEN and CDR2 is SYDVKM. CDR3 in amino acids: CASSAGQGFLGANVLTF. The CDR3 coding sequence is TGTGCCAGCAGTGCCGGACAGGGATTTCTTGGGGCCAACGTCCTGACTTTC.

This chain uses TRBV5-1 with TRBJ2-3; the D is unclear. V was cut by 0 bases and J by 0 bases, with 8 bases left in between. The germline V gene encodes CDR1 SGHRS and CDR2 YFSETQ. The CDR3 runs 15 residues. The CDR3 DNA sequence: TGCGCCAGCAGCTTGGTAGATTTTAGCACAGATACGCAGTATTTT. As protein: CASSLVDFSTDTQYF.

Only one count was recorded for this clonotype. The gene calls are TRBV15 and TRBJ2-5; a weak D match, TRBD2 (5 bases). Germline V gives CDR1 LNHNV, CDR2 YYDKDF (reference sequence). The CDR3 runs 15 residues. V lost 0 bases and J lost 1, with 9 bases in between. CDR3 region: CATSRDNSGQETQYF. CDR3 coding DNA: TGTGCCACCAGCAGAGATAACAGCGGCCAAGAGACCCAGTACTTC.

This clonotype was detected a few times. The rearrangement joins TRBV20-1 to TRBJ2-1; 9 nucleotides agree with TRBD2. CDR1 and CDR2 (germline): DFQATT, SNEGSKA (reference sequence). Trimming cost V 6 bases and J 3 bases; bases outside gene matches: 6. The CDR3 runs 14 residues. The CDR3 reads CSARLSGSYNEQFF. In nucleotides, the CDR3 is TGCAGTGCCAGACTTAGCGGGAGCTACAATGAGCAGTTCTTC.

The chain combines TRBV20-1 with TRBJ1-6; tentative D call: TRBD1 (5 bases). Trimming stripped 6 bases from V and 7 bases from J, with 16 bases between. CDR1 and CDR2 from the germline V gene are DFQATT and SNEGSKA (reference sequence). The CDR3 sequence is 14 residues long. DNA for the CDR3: TGCAGTGCGGCAACCGGGACCTCCAATTCACCCCTCCACTTT. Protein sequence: CSAATGTSNSPLHF.

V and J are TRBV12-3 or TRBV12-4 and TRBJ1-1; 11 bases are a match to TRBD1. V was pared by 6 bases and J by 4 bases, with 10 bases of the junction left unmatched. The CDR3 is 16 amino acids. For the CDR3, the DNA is TGTGCCAGCAGCGGACAGGGGGCGAGTCGATTCACTGAAGCTTTCTTT. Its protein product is CASSGQGASRFTEAFF.

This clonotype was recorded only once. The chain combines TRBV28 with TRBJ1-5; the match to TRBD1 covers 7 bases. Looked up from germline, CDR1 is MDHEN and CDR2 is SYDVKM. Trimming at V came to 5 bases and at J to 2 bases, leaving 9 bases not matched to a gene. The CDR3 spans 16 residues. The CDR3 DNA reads TGTGCCAGCAGTGTCACCGAAGGGGGCGGCAATCAGCCCCAGCATTTT. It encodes CASSVTEGGGNQPQHF.

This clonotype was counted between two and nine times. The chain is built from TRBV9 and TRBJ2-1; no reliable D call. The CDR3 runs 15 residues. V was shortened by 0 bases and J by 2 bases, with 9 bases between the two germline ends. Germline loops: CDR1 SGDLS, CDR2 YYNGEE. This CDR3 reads CASSVVVGPYNEQFF. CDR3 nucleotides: TGTGCCAGCAGCGTAGTAGTAGGTCCCTACAATGAGCAGTTCTTC.

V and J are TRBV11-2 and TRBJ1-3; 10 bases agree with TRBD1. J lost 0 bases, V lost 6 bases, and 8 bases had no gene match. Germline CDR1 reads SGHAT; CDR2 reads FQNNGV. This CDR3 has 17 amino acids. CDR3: CASRRRQGASSGNTIYF. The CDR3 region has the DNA TGTGCCAGCAGGCGTCGACAGGGGGCTAGCTCTGGAAACACCATATATTTT.

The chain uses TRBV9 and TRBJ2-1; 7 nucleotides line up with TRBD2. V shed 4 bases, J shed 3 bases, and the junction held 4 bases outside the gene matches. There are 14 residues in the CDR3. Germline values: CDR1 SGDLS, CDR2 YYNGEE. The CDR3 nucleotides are TGTGCCAGCAGCTTGACTAGCTACTACAATGAGCAGTTCTTC. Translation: CASSLTSYYNEQFF.

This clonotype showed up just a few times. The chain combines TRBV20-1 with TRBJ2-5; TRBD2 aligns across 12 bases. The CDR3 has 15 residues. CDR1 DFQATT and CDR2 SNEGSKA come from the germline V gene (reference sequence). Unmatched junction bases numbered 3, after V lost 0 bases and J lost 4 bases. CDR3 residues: CSARDRGLAGETQYF. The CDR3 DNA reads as TGCAGTGCTAGAGATAGGGGACTAGCGGGAGAGACCCAGTACTTC.